These 25 T cell receptor beta chains came from one sample sequenced in a study of radiotherapy plus CTLA-4 blockade in lung cancer (dated by TCRdb to the late 2010s). The library relied on the immunoSEQ multiplex PCR assay. The clones in this table, taken by TCRdb from immuneACCESS, are in-frame only. Not every clone is retained; where verified, under half of the shortfall comes from an unresolved V gene, and the cause of the rest is unknown. This sample holds approximately 60,000 clones; around 77% were observed only once. The ten most abundant clones make up about 4.4% of the sample. This sample comprised peripheral blood, obtained from a patient treated with radiotherapy plus ipilimumab. These receptors were obtained from a human donor with non-small cell lung cancer who had a complete response to radiotherapy plus ipilimumab.

The chain employs TRBV5-1 and TRBJ1-2, with 8 bases aligning to TRBD1. Germline CDR1 and CDR2: SGHRS and YFSETQ. The V and J ends lost 4 bases and 0 bases, in that order; junction bases with no gene match: 2. This CDR3 is built from 14 residues. The CDR3 reads CASSGQGANYGYTF. In nucleotides, the CDR3 is TGCGCCAGCAGCGGACAGGGAGCTAACTATGGCTACACCTTC.

The chain uses TRBV7-2 and TRBJ1-5; TRBD1 matches 10 bases. The CDR3 length is 15 residues. Per germline, CDR1 SGHTA and CDR2 FQGNSA. V lost 5 bases to trimming and J lost 6 bases; unmatched junction nucleotides: 7. The CDR3 protein is CASSVDRGHGQPQHF. The CDR3 bases are TGTGCCAGCAGCGTAGACAGGGGGCATGGTCAGCCCCAGCATTTT.

There are a few counts of this clone. The chain couples TRBV21-1 to TRBJ2-7. TRBV21-1 is assigned pseudogene status. CDR3 length: 12 amino acids. Written as DNA, the CDR3 is TGTGCCAGCAGCAATAATCCCTACGAGCAGTACGTC. This translates into CASSNNPYEQYV.

The CDR3 bases are TGTGCCAGCAGGGTTGGGGTAGGCGAGACCCAGTACTTC. Protein: CASRVGVGETQYF. The J gene is TRBJ2-5, the V gene TRBV7-2; D uncertain. Between the trimmed V and J ends, which lost 6 bases and 5 bases, there was a span of 13 bases. This CDR3 is 13 amino acids long. Germline V CDR1 and CDR2: SGHTA, FQGNSA.

This clone was seen only once. This chain links TRBV20-1 with TRBJ2-1; D unresolved. This CDR3 has 11 amino acids. Trimming took off 1 base at V and 4 bases at J, with 2 bases between the two ends. Germline V CDR1 and CDR2: DFQATT, SNEGSKA (reference sequence). CDR3 residues: CSARGYNEQFF. Written as DNA, the CDR3 is TGCAGTGCTAGAGGATACAATGAGCAGTTCTTC.

Concerning this clone: Other DNA variants within this sample encode the same CDR3. This rearrangement joins TRBV30 to TRBJ1-1, with a possible D match to TRBD1 (6 bases). CDR1 is GTSNPN and CDR2 is SVGIG in the germline V gene (reference sequence). Trimming took off 5 bases at V and 1 base at J, with 14 bases between the two ends. The CDR3 is 14 residues long. The CDR3 DNA reads TGTGCCTGGGGGGGGGCTCTAGGGAACACTGAAGCTTTCTTT. Translated: CAWGGALGNTEAFF.

The CDR3 DNA is TGCAGCGTTGGTGGAGGTGAGCAGTTCTTC. Amino acid sequence: CSVGGGEQFF. This chain connects TRBV29-1 to TRBJ2-1; TRBD2 might be the D (5 bases). CDR1 and CDR2 (germline): SQVTM, ANQGSEA. With 4 bases removed from V and 9 bases from J, the gap between germline ends came to 7 bases. The CDR3 extends over 10 amino acids.

The genes are TRBV27 and TRBJ2-1, with 12 nucleotides matching TRBD2. The germline gives CDR1 MNHEY, CDR2 SMNVEV (reference sequence). The CDR3 is made up of 16 amino acids. V was clipped by 6 bases and J by 3 bases; unmatched bases: 6. Written as DNA, the CDR3 is TGTGCCAGCAGCCAGACTAGCGGGAGACGCTACAATGAGCAGTTCTTC. Translating gives CASSQTSGRRYNEQFF.

This clone has only a few counts. CDR3 DNA sequence: TGCGCCAGCAGCCAAGAAACCGGGGCCGAAAACACCATATATTTT. This encodes CASSQETGAENTIYF. This rearrangement joins TRBV4-3 to TRBJ1-3; D perhaps matches TRBD1 (5 bases). The germline V and J ends were trimmed by 0 bases and 6 bases, with 12 bases remaining between them. This CDR3 has 15 residues. Germline CDR1 reads LGHNA; CDR2 reads YSLEER.

In the case of this clone: One end of the junction varies from germline; a read error may be responsible. The chain couples TRBV27 to TRBJ2-3; TRBD2 matches 7 bases. This CDR3 has 14 amino acids. Germline CDR1 MNHEY, CDR2 SMNVEV (reference sequence). The CDR3 region is CASGLTSTTDTQYF. The CDR3 region has the DNA TGTGCCAGCGGTTTGACTAGCACCACAGATACGCAGTATTTT.

This clone was seen once. The chain has TRBV10-3 and TRBJ1-1; D is perhaps TRBD1 (6 bases). V lost 6 bases, J lost 3 bases, and 14 bases lay in between. The CDR3 length is 14 residues. The germline gives CDR1 ENHRY, CDR2 SYGVKD. CDR3 bases: TGTGCCATCAGCGAGGGAGGGGGGCACACTGAAGCTTTCTTT. Its protein product is CAISEGGGHTEAFF.

This clone was seen only a few times. The chain employs TRBV27 and TRBJ2-1; 7 nucleotides align to TRBD2. V dropped 6 bases and J dropped 2; count of bases not matched to a gene: 4. CDR1 is MNHEY and CDR2 is SMNVEV in the germline V gene (reference sequence). The CDR3 spans 14 residues. The CDR3 DNA sequence: TGTGCCAGCAGCGCCGGGACTACCTACAATGAGCAGTTCTTC. This codes for CASSAGTTYNEQFF.

This chain joins TRBV15 and TRBJ1-2, with TRBD1 as a possible D gene (5 bases). Trimming left V 0 bases short and J 3 bases short, with 8 bases between. The CDR3 is 14 amino acids. CDR1 and CDR2 (germline): LNHNV, YYDKDF (reference sequence). Here the CDR3 reads CATSREWGYYGYTF. The CDR3, as DNA: TGTGCCACCAGCAGAGAGTGGGGCTACTATGGCTACACCTTC.

This clone has more than one count but fewer than ten. The chain combines TRBV18 with TRBJ1-5; D may be TRBD1 (6 bases). V lost 2 bases, J lost 2 bases, and 7 bases lay in between. The CDR3 runs 14 residues. Germline lookup yields CDR1 KGHSH and CDR2 LQKENI. This CDR3 is CASSPTGRNQPQHF. Written as DNA, the CDR3 is TGTGCCAGCTCACCAACAGGGCGCAATCAGCCCCAGCATTTT.

The rearrangement links TRBV9 to TRBJ2-3; D perhaps matches TRBD2 (5 bases). The CDR3 length is 15 residues. The V gene's germline CDR1 is SGDLS and CDR2 YYNGEE. V lost 4 bases and J lost 5, with 17 bases in between. This CDR3 is CASSLSAVAGDTQYF. The CDR3 DNA sequence: TGTGCCAGCAGCCTTTCGGCCGTGGCGGGAGATACGCAGTATTTT.

The rearrangement uses TRBV5-1 and TRBJ2-6; no clear D. Germline values: CDR1 SGHRS, CDR2 YFSETQ. The CDR3 extends over 18 amino acids. The V and J ends lost 2 bases and 0 bases respectively, with 15 bases between them. This CDR3 is CASSFRLLRDSGANVLTF. CDR3 nucleotides: TGCGCCAGCAGCTTCCGGCTTCTAAGGGACTCTGGGGCCAACGTCCTGACTTTC.

The chain combines TRBV6-5 with TRBJ2-2; TRBD1 is a possible D gene (5 bases). The germline V and J ends were trimmed by 6 bases and 5 bases, with 13 bases remaining between them. Germline V gene data show CDR1 as MNHEY and CDR2 as SVGAGI. The CDR3 has 14 residues. CDR3 sequence reads: CASRELQETGELFF. CDR3 in DNA: TGTGCCAGCAGGGAGTTACAGGAAACCGGGGAGCTGTTTTTT.

The chain combines TRBV4-3 with TRBJ1-3, with TRBD1 matching over 8 bases. J lost 3 bases, V lost 2 bases, and 3 bases had no gene match. Germline CDR1 is LGHNA and CDR2 is YSLEER. CDR3 length: 15 residues. CDR3 sequence reads: CASSQSDRGGNTIYF. The CDR3, as DNA: TGCGCCAGCAGCCAATCTGACAGGGGTGGAAACACCATATATTTT.

The V call is TRBV6-5, the J call TRBJ1-1; TRBD1 aligns across 10 bases. Trimming cost V 6 bases and J 1 base; bases outside gene matches: 2. The CDR3 has 14 residues. The germline V gene encodes CDR1 MNHEY and CDR2 SVGAGI. The DNA for the CDR3 is TGTGCCAGCAGGGGGACAGGGGAGAACACTGAAGCTTTCTTT. This encodes CASRGTGENTEAFF.

In this sample, this clone turned up once. The chain combines TRBV7-2 with TRBJ2-5; no firm D call. V shed 1 base and J shed 3 bases, with 15 bases lying between them. The CDR3 extends over 16 amino acids. Germline V gives CDR1 SGHTA, CDR2 FQGNSA. CDR3 region: CASSLVGSSTKETQYF. CDR3 coding DNA: TGTGCCAGCAGCTTAGTGGGAAGCTCCACCAAAGAGACCCAGTACTTC.

The chain uses TRBV11-3 and TRBJ2-5, with a tentative D call TRBD1 (6 bases). Germline CDR1 is SGHNT and CDR2 is YENEEA. Trimming pared 3 bases from V and 4 bases from J, leaving 15 bases between. This CDR3 spans 15 amino acids. As DNA, the CDR3 is TGTGCCAGCAGCTTGCCTCAGGGGTATGGAGAGACCCAGTACTTC. This encodes CASSLPQGYGETQYF.

This rearrangement joins TRBV18 to TRBJ1-5, with a possible D match to TRBD1 (5 bases). Trimming took off 2 bases at V and 3 bases at J, with 11 bases between the two ends. CDR3 length: 15 amino acids. The germline V gene encodes CDR1 KGHSH and CDR2 LQKENI. This chain's CDR3 is CASSPTGGVNQPQHF. CDR3 DNA: TGTGCCAGCTCACCAACGGGGGGGGTCAATCAGCCCCAGCATTTT.

This clone was observed a few times. V gene TRBV18 combines with J gene TRBJ1-5; D is ambiguous. The length of the CDR3 is 15 residues. The V gene's germline CDR1 is KGHSH and CDR2 LQKENI. Trimming cost V 5 bases and J 4 bases, with 15 bases left between them. The DNA for the CDR3 is TGTGCCAGCTCAGAATGGACGGTCGAGAATCAGCCCCAGCATTTT. Encoded protein: CASSEWTVENQPQHF.

The V gene is TRBV5-1, the J gene TRBJ2-1, with 11 bases aligning to TRBD1. Germline V gene data show CDR1 as SGHRS and CDR2 as YFSETQ. The CDR3 consists of 14 residues. The junction had 4 bases not matched to a gene; V was cut back by 4 bases and J by 7 bases. The CDR3 DNA is TGCGCCAGCAGCCCGGGGACAGGGGGAAATGAGCAGTTCTTC. Translation: CASSPGTGGNEQFF. Complete variable domain (other parts from reference TRBV5-1 and TRBJ2-1): KAGVTQTPRYLIKTRGQQVTLSCSPISGHRSVSWYQQTPGQGLQFLFEYFSETQRNKGNFPGRFSGRQFSNSRSEMNVSTLELGDSALYLCASSPGTGGNEQFFGPGTRLTVL.

The chain links TRBV6-6 to TRBJ2-1; D ambiguous. Germline CDR1 is MNHNY and CDR2 is SVGAGI (reference sequence). V was shortened by 2 bases and J by 3 bases, with 14 bases between the two germline ends. This CDR3 has 16 residues. This CDR3 is CASSYRPGLNYNEQFF. CDR3 nucleotides: TGTGCCAGCAGTTACCGCCCAGGATTGAACTACAATGAGCAGTTCTTC.